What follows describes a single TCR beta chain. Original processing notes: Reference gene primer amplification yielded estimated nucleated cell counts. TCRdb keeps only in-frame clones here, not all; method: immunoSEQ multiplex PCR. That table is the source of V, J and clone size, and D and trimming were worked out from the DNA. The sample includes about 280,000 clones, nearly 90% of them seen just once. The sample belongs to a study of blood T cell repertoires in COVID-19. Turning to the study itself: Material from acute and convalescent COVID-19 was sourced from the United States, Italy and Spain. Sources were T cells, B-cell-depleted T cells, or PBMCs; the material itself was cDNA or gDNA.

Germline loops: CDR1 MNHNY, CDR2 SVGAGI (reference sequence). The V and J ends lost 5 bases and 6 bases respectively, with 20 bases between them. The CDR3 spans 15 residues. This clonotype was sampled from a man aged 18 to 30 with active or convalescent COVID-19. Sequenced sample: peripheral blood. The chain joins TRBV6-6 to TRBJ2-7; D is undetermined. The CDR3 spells CASSPPADPALEQYF. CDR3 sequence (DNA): TGTGCCAGCAGTCCCCCCGCCGATCCTGCGCTCGAGCAGTACTTC.